The clone carrying this TCR beta chain has a count of ten or more. Its specificity is unknown. The sample belongs to a study of T cells in Graves' hyperthyroidism and ophthalmopathy. Overall study results and limits: Most clonotypes expanded in thyroid above 0.001 were likewise present in blood. Model predictions of ophthalmopathy came a median approximately 6.2 months before onset.

The V gene lost 1 base and the J gene lost 5 bases, with 18 bases spanning the gap. Germline V gene sequence: CDR1 ENHRY, CDR2 SYGVKD. The CDR3 is 17 residues long. RNA transcripts provided the source from which TCR beta CDR3 regions were amplified. The study used the HTBI primer set for a first-round RT-PCR of the TCR CDR3. TCRdb processed the multiplex PCR reads anew with MiXCR; each CDR3 protein has one entry. The repertoire holds about 420,000 distinct CDR3 sequences, with roughly 13% as singletons. Extraction of PBMCs used roughly 9.3 ml of fresh peripheral blood. The chain couples TRBV10-3 to TRBJ2-1; tentative D call: TRBD2 (6 bases). The sample comprised blood. The receptor was isolated from a woman aged 18 to 35 with Graves' hyperthyroidism. The CDR3 reads CAISEWASSSDNNEQFF. Written as DNA, the CDR3 is TGTGCCATCAGTGAGTGGGCGTCGTCTAGCGATAACAATGAGCAGTTCTTC.